This entry lists 2 T cell receptor beta chains sequenced from one sample in a study of radiation and T cells in renal cell carcinoma. Time point specified: blood 4 weeks post-SBRT, at nephrectomy. Noted treatment: 15 Gy SBRT to primary tumor, nephrectomy 4 weeks later. Using immunoSEQ multiplex PCR, the repertoire was profiled, and TCRdb retains in-frame clones only, with some absent. The profile covers some 81,000 clones, with approximately 90% appearing a single time and 6% taken by the ten largest. Sequenced material: blood, taken from a patient whose treatment included radiotherapy and nephrectomy. These receptors were obtained from a woman aged 70-85 years with renal cell carcinoma.

As concerns this clone: The junction differs from germline at one of its ends, possibly a read error. This rearrangement joins TRBV4-2 to TRBJ1-1, with TRBD1 identical over 8 bases. Germline assignment: CDR1 LGHNA and CDR2 YNFKEQ. This CDR3 is 16 amino acids long. The CDR3 protein is CAGSQDARGRVTEAFF. The CDR3 DNA is TGTGCCGGCAGCCAAGATGCCAGGGGGCGCGTCACTGAAGCTTTCTTT.

J is TRBJ2-3 and V is TRBV6-6, with a tentative D call TRBD2 (6 bases). CDR1 MNHNY and CDR2 SVGAGI come from the germline V gene (reference sequence). This CDR3 region has 12 residues. The V end was cut by 8 bases, the J end by 2 bases, with 8 bases between. CDR3 loop: CASRGNTDTQYF. The CDR3 DNA sequence: TGTGCCAGCCGGGGGAACACAGATACGCAGTATTTT.